The 15 T cell receptor beta chains presented below share a single source sample, sequenced in a study of siplizumab effects on memory and regulatory T cells. Libraries were prepared by immunoSEQ multiplex PCR; TCRdb keeps only in-frame clonotypes and omits some of them. The data contain about 110,000 clones, about 92% of them seen just once; the ten biggest clones take up 0.65% to 0.9%. The sequencing sample was made of Tregs sorted from blood. Receptors originate from a human donor in good health.

The chain couples TRBV27 to TRBJ2-5, with TRBD1 identical over 7 bases. The V gene's germline CDR1 is MNHEY and CDR2 SMNVEV (reference sequence). The CDR3 sequence is 18 residues long. Trimming cost V 3 bases and J 4 bases; bases outside gene matches: 17. The CDR3 DNA sequence: TGTGCCAGCAGTTTTTCGAGCTTCCCTAGGGGGCGAGGAGAGACCCAGTACTTC. It specifies CASSFSSFPRGRGETQYF.

Written as DNA, the CDR3 is TGTGCCAGTATGAAGACTAGCGGATACAATGAGCAGTTCTTC. Translation gives CASMKTSGYNEQFF. The gene calls are TRBV19 and TRBJ2-1; TRBD2 agrees at 9 bases. CDR1 LNHDA and CDR2 SQIVND come from the germline V gene (reference sequence). The CDR3 has 14 residues. The V gene end was trimmed by 7 bases and the J gene end by 4 bases; junction bases not matched to a gene: 5.

J is TRBJ2-1 and V is TRBV6-1, with unresolved D. Looked up from germline, CDR1 is MNHNS and CDR2 is SASEGT. The CDR3 contains 12 residues. Trimming shortened V by 2 bases and J by 6 bases, and 5 bases separated the two germline ends. The CDR3 here is CASSESSNEQFF. In DNA, the CDR3 is TGTGCCAGCAGTGAATCTTCCAATGAGCAGTTCTTC.

This chain connects TRBV7-9 to TRBJ2-7; D is ambiguous. The CDR3 is 13 residues long. V lost 1 base and J 9 bases, leaving 13 bases between the germline ends. Germline-derived CDR1 and CDR2 are SEHNR and FQNEAQ (reference sequence). CDR3 DNA: TGTGCCAGCAGCTTAGATGTGGGTTTTGGGCAGTACTTC. This encodes CASSLDVGFGQYF.

CDR3 in amino acids: CASSARDRDSPLHF. The CDR3 DNA follows: TGTGCCAGCAGTGCCCGGGACAGGGACTCACCCCTCCACTTT. J is TRBJ1-6 and V is TRBV6-1; 9 bases are shared with TRBD1. Germline V gives CDR1 MNHNS, CDR2 SASEGT. V lost 4 bases, J lost 10 bases, and 5 bases stayed unmatched. The CDR3 spans 14 residues.

The CDR3 spells CASSVAPGAGRGVYEQYF. The DNA for the CDR3 is TGTGCCAGCAGCGTAGCCCCAGGAGCGGGAAGGGGAGTCTACGAGCAGTACTTC. The chain is built from TRBV9 and TRBJ2-7, with TRBD2 identical over 7 bases. J was trimmed by 3 bases and V by 0 bases; bases with no gene match: 15. From germline, CDR1 is SGDLS and CDR2 YYNGEE. The CDR3 consists of 18 residues.

The V call is TRBV18, the J call TRBJ1-2; D ambiguous. V was clipped by 2 bases and J by 8 bases, with 15 bases between them. The CDR3 extends over 14 amino acids. Germline V lookup: CDR1 KGHSH, CDR2 LQKENI. CDR3: CASSPTAPSQGYTF. The CDR3, as DNA: TGTGCCAGCTCACCAACCGCACCGTCTCAGGGCTACACCTTC.

The chain couples TRBV11-3 to TRBJ2-2; 7 positions match TRBD1. The germline V gene encodes CDR1 SGHNT and CDR2 YENEEA. This CDR3 is 16 amino acids long. The ends lost 5 bases at V and 4 bases at J; junction bases unmatched: 10. CDR3 bases: TGTGCCAGCAGCCCCGACAGGGCTGGTGGCACCGGGGAGCTGTTTTTT. Its protein is CASSPDRAGGTGELFF.

The V gene is TRBV28, the J gene TRBJ1-5; TRBD1 might be the D (6 bases). V was cut by 5 bases and J by 2 bases, with 13 bases left in between. The CDR3 sequence is 15 residues long. CDR1 and CDR2 (germline): MDHEN, SYDVKM. The CDR3 region has the DNA TGTGCCAGCAGTGAACAGGGTCGGCGCAATCAGCCCCAGCATTTT. Its protein product is CASSEQGRRNQPQHF.

This sequence joins TRBV6-1 and TRBJ2-5; 13 nucleotides align to TRBD2. Germline V CDR1 and CDR2: MNHNS, SASEGT. The ends lost 4 bases at V and 3 bases at J; junction bases unmatched: 8. This CDR3 is built from 17 residues. DNA for the CDR3: TGTGCCAGCAGTGTGACTAGCGGGAGGACCTCAAAAGAGACCCAGTACTTC. It specifies CASSVTSGRTSKETQYF.

The V call is TRBV19, the J call TRBJ1-1; 7 bases line up with TRBD1. J was trimmed by 7 bases and V by 3 bases; bases with no gene match: 5. The germline gives CDR1 LNHDA, CDR2 SQIVND (reference sequence). The CDR3 extends over 13 amino acids. The CDR3 region has the DNA TGTGCCAGTAGTATTCAGGGGGAGGGTGAAGCTTTCTTT. As protein: CASSIQGEGEAFF.

The chain joins TRBV10-1 to TRBJ2-5, with D possibly being TRBD1 (5 bases). Per germline, CDR1 WNHNN and CDR2 SYGVQD (reference sequence). There are 13 residues in the CDR3. The ends were cut back, 2 bases at V and 5 bases at J, with 9 bases in the middle. The chain's CDR3 is CASSETGLETQYF. The CDR3 DNA follows: TGCGCCAGCAGTGAGACAGGTCTGGAGACCCAGTACTTC.

The rearrangement joins TRBV2 to TRBJ2-7; D call uncertain. This CDR3 comprises 15 residues. The V end was cut by 2 bases, the J end by 0 bases, with 11 bases between. Germline V gives CDR1 SNHLY, CDR2 FYNNEI. CDR3: CASSELTLSSYEQYF. CDR3 in DNA: TGTGCCAGCAGTGAATTAACCCTAAGCTCCTACGAGCAGTACTTC.

The chain carries TRBV2 and TRBJ1-1, with D tentatively TRBD1 (5 bases). V was pared by 6 bases and J by 1 base, with 15 bases between. The CDR3 extends over 15 amino acids. Looked up from germline, CDR1 is SNHLY and CDR2 is FYNNEI. CDR3: CASRPGGGGNTEAFF. For the CDR3, the DNA is TGTGCCAGCAGACCCGGCGGGGGTGGGAACACTGAAGCTTTCTTT.

This sequence joins TRBV5-1 and TRBJ1-1; D gene ambiguous. Per germline, CDR1 SGHRS and CDR2 YFSETQ. The CDR3 totals 16 residues. The ends were cut back, 0 bases at V and 0 bases at J, with 12 bases in the middle. CDR3 sequence (DNA): TGCGCCAGCAGCTTGGCAACGGGATTGATGAACACTGAAGCTTTCTTT. It is translated as CASSLATGLMNTEAFF.